Included here is one T cell receptor (beta chain) sequence, with context. Trimming removed 2 bases from V and 7 bases from J, with 19 bases in between. Germline CDR1 and CDR2: SGHRS and YFSETQ. There are 15 residues in the CDR3. The time point denotes: pretreatment peripheral blood. The sample belongs to a study of PD-L1 blockade in urothelial cancer. TCRdb's copy holds only in-frame clones and misses some; the assay was immunoSEQ multiplex PCR. Altogether some 52,000 clones are present, 75% being singletons, with the ten largest covering about 4.1%. The receptor was isolated from a man in his 70s with urothelial cancer. Sequencing used PBMCs, obtained around atezolizumab (anti-PD-L1) treatment. The chain uses TRBV5-1 and TRBJ2-7, with D possibly matching TRBD1 (6 bases). CDR3 nucleotide sequence: TGCGCCAGCAGCTTAGAGGGCAGGGGAACGGGTGAGCAGTACTTC. This sequence encodes CASSLEGRGTGEQYF.